Sequencing of this T cell receptor (beta chain) was carried out in a study of blood T cell repertoires in COVID-19. Study summary: Sample material is recorded as cDNA or gDNA derived from T cells, B-cell-depleted T cells, or PBMCs.

Residents of about two dozen US areas, aged roughly 18 to 89 years, made up the participants. Assignments of participants to cohorts depended upon their own reported clinical history. In the study's own analysis: Amplification with reference gene primers provided the estimates of nucleated cell counts. Generated by immunoSEQ multiplex PCR, the TCRdb table keeps only in-frame clones and is missing some. V, J and clone size reflect that table, while D and trimming were determined from the DNA. Here the sample spans 470,000 or so clones, about 85% being singletons. Trimming cost V 6 bases and J 1 base, with 12 bases left between them. The CDR3 runs 13 residues. Germline V gene lookup returns CDR1 SQVTM and CDR2 ANQGSEA.

This sequence originates from a woman between 18 and 29 years old with acute COVID-19. The V gene is TRBV29-1, the J gene TRBJ1-1, with no clear D. Sequenced sample: PBMCs or T cells enriched from blood (not recorded which). The CDR3 region has the DNA TGCAGCGTCGCGATACGGGAGAACACTGAAGCTTTCTTT. It yields the protein CSVAIRENTEAFF.